These T cell receptor beta chains were read from a single sample in a study of regulatory T cells in long-lasting Graves disease. TCRdb re-called the multiplex PCR reads with MiXCR, one entry per CDR3 protein. The sample lists hundreds of thousands of distinct CDR3 sequences, approximately 20% seen once, with about 36% in the top ten. Source: peripheral blood mononuclear cells (PBMCs), taken at new diagnosis, from a patient treated with antithyroid drugs. Receptor source: a female donor with Graves disease. Each CDR3 is given with its conserved first and last residue. The D gene is left open where the match is weak. Clone size is shown for a subset of rows, as once, few, many or a class of expanded clone.

size,J,D,V,CDR3,DNA
many,TRBJ2-5,NA,TRBV20-1,CSARAAGSETQYF,TGCAGTGCTAGAGCAGCCGGTTCGGAGACCCAGTACTTC
NA,TRBJ2-1,NA,TRBV5-1,CASSLKGYIEQFF,TGCGCCAGCAGCTTAAAGGGATACATTGAGCAGTTCTTC
NA,TRBJ2-2,NA,TRBV29-1,CSDSPRNTGELFF,TGCAGCGACAGCCCCCGGAACACCGGGGAGCTGTTTTTT
many,TRBJ2-4,TRBD2,TRBV19,CASSMAGLADLGKNIQYF,TGTGCCAGTAGTATGGCGGGACTAGCGGACTTAGGCAAAAACATTCAGTACTTC
many,TRBJ2-2,NA,TRBV30,CAWTSVLTGELFF,TGTGCCTGGACTAGCGTTCTCACCGGGGAGCTGTTTTTT
NA,TRBJ2-2,NA,TRBV19,CASRPSGLPGELFF,TGTGCCAGTAGGCCCTCAGGGCTACCCGGGGAGCTGTTTTTT
many,TRBJ2-7,TRBD2,TRBV27,CASSPGLAVYEQYF,TGTGCCAGTTCCCCGGGACTAGCGGTCTACGAGCAGTACTTC
NA,TRBJ2-2,TRBD1,TRBV19,CASSPRQGRSTGELFF,TGTGCCAGTAGTCCCCGACAGGGTAGGAGCACCGGGGAGCTGTTTTTT
many,TRBJ2-7,NA,TRBV5-1,CASSLDIYEQYF,TGTGCCAGCAGCCTGGACATTTACGAGCAGTACTTC
many,TRBJ2-3,NA,TRBV5-1,CASSLEDSTDTQYF,TGCGCCAGCAGCTTGGAGGACAGCACAGATACGCAGTATTTT
many,TRBJ2-3,NA,TRBV7-9,CASSQGGDTQYF,TGTGCCAGCAGCCAAGGAGGAGATACGCAGTATTTT
many,TRBJ1-3,NA,TRBV9,CASSAYETSGNTIYF,TGTGCCAGCAGCGCCTACGAAACCTCTGGAAACACCATATATTTT
many,TRBJ2-5,NA,TRBV7-2,CASSQPRIQETQYF,TGTGCCAGCAGCCAGCCGAGGATTCAAGAGACCCAGTACTTC
many,TRBJ2-7,TRBD2,TRBV6-2/TRBV6-3,CASRLHGGGRNEQYF,TGTGCCAGCAGGCTTCACGGCGGGGGACGGAACGAGCAGTACTTC
many,TRBJ2-7,NA,TRBV12-3/TRBV12-4,CASRGTGVHEQYF,TGTGCCAGCAGGGGGACGGGGGTCCACGAGCAGTACTTC
NA,TRBJ1-4,TRBD1,TRBV24-1,CATSEGGGEKLFF,TGTGCCACCAGCGAAGGGGGCGGAGAAAAACTGTTTTTT
few,TRBJ2-5,NA,TRBV5-4,CASSLTVGGRETQYF,TGTGCCAGCAGCTTGACGGTGGGGGGGCGGGAGACCCAGTACTTC
many,TRBJ2-1,TRBD1,TRBV11-2,CASSLLRGQGGHEQFF,TGTGCCAGCAGCTTATTGCGAGGACAGGGCGGTCATGAGCAGTTCTTC
many,TRBJ2-6,NA,TRBV28,CASSSPGSGANVLTF,TGTGCCAGCAGTTCTCCAGGGTCTGGGGCCAACGTCCTGACTTTC
many,TRBJ2-1,TRBD2,TRBV12-3/TRBV12-4,CASSGVAGINEQFF,TGTGCCAGCAGTGGGGTAGCGGGAATCAATGAGCAGTTCTTC
many,TRBJ2-1,NA,TRBV7-8,CASRETTNSYNEQFF,TGTGCCAGCAGAGAGACTACCAACTCCTACAATGAGCAGTTCTTC
many,TRBJ1-1,NA,TRBV28,CASSLYGPLAANTEAFF,TGTGCCAGCAGTTTATATGGCCCTCTGGCAGCGAACACTGAAGCTTTCTTT
NA,TRBJ2-3,NA,TRBV18,CASSPPFSPGDTQYF,TGTGCCAGCTCACCACCGTTCTCTCCTGGTGATACGCAGTATTTT
few,TRBJ2-5,NA,TRBV5-1,CASSLVGGKSETQYF,TGCGCCAGCAGCTTAGTCGGGGGCAAATCGGAGACCCAGTACTTC
NA,TRBJ2-2,TRBD2,TRBV5-1,CASSLWSSGANTGELFF,TGCGCCAGCAGCTTGTGGTCTAGCGGGGCGAACACCGGGGAGCTGTTTTTT
many,TRBJ2-7,TRBD2,TRBV19,CASSIGSGAEQYF,TGTGCCAGTAGTATAGGGAGCGGGGCAGAGCAGTACTTC
NA,TRBJ1-4,TRBD1,TRBV6-2/TRBV6-3,CASSRVQGAGELFF,TGTGCCAGCAGCAGGGTACAGGGGGCAGGGGAACTGTTTTTT
NA,TRBJ2-7,TRBD2,TRBV6-2/TRBV6-3,CASSNRWSGVSTSYEQYF,TGTGCCAGCAGTAACCGTTGGAGCGGGGTTTCCACATCCTACGAGCAGTACTTC
many,TRBJ2-2,TRBD1,TRBV19,CASSIGQGARVTGELFF,TGTGCCAGTAGTATAGGACAGGGGGCTCGAGTTACCGGGGAGCTGTTTTTT
NA,TRBJ1-2,NA,TRBV24-1,CATSDPKHRDLGYTF,TGTGCCACCAGTGATCCCAAACACAGGGATCTTGGCTACACCTTC
NA,TRBJ2-6,NA,TRBV6-1,CASTLSGQSGANVLTF,TGTGCCAGCACCCTGTCAGGGCAGTCTGGGGCCAACGTCCTGACTTTC
many,TRBJ2-7,NA,TRBV13,CASSLGQGLREQYF,TGTGCCAGCAGCTTAGGTCAGGGTCTACGTGAGCAGTACTTC
NA,TRBJ1-5,NA,TRBV12-5,CASGLVLGRVRGNQPQHF,TGTGCTAGTGGTTTGGTACTGGGCAGGGTGAGGGGCAATCAGCCCCAGCATTTT
NA,TRBJ2-7,TRBD2,TRBV12-3/TRBV12-4,CASSWGLAGADEQYF,TGTGCCAGCAGTTGGGGACTAGCGGGAGCTGACGAGCAGTACTTC
many,TRBJ2-7,NA,TRBV4-2,CASSQGLYYEQYF,TGTGCCAGCAGCCAAGGTCTATACTACGAGCAGTACTTC
NA,TRBJ2-1,NA,TRBV20-1,CSARKLLAETNEQFF,TGCAGTGCTAGAAAGCTATTAGCGGAGACCAATGAGCAGTTCTTC
NA,TRBJ2-7,NA,TRBV15,CATSRARVGGHQGYEQYF,TGTGCCACCAGCAGAGCTCGCGTAGGGGGGCACCAGGGCTACGAGCAGTACTTC
many,TRBJ2-7,TRBD2,TRBV6-2/TRBV6-3,CASRDSGSSYEQYF,TGTGCCAGCAGAGATAGCGGGAGCTCCTACGAGCAGTACTTC
many,TRBJ2-5,NA,TRBV12-3/TRBV12-4,CASKFRDRAQETQYF,TGTGCCAGCAAATTTAGAGATAGGGCCCAAGAGACCCAGTACTTC
NA,TRBJ2-2,NA,TRBV12-3/TRBV12-4,CASGRGQFTGELFF,TGTGCCAGCGGGAGGGGGCAGTTCACCGGGGAGCTGTTTTTT
many,TRBJ2-5,TRBD2,TRBV2,CAGGLAGGETQYF,TGTGCCGGGGGACTAGCGGGAGGAGAGACCCAGTACTTC
few,TRBJ2-1,NA,TRBV11-2,CASSQETAYNEQFF,TGTGCCAGCAGCCAAGAGACAGCCTACAATGAGCAGTTCTTC
many,TRBJ2-5,NA,TRBV29-1,CSVHLAIQETQYF,TGCAGCGTCCATCTCGCGATACAAGAGACCCAGTACTTC
many,TRBJ2-1,TRBD2,TRBV28,CASSFTGLGRSGGNEQFF,TGTGCCAGCAGTTTTACGGGACTGGGGCGGAGCGGGGGAAATGAGCAGTTCTTC
NA,TRBJ2-2,NA,TRBV27,CASSPRTDFIGELFF,TGTGCCAGCAGTCCTAGGACAGATTTCATCGGGGAGCTGTTTTTT
NA,TRBJ2-7,NA,TRBV7-8,CASSLNVDYEQYF,TGTGCCAGCAGCTTAAACGTTGACTACGAGCAGTACTTC
many,TRBJ2-3,TRBD2,TRBV28,CASRDLLAGGLDTQYF,TGTGCCAGCCGGGACTTACTAGCGGGAGGGCTCGATACGCAGTATTTT
NA,TRBJ2-7,TRBD2,TRBV28,CASSSSGRIAGEQYF,TGTGCCAGCAGTTCTAGCGGGAGAATAGCGGGGGAGCAGTACTTC
many,TRBJ2-7,NA,TRBV6-5,CASSYRLNAPYEQYF,TGTGCCAGCAGTTACCGACTTAATGCCCCCTACGAGCAGTACTTC
few,TRBJ1-1,TRBD1,TRBV5-1,CASSFNVGQGKINTEAFF,TGCGCCAGCAGCTTTAATGTGGGACAGGGAAAGATTAACACTGAAGCTTTCTTT
NA,TRBJ2-5,NA,TRBV5-5,CASSLHGETQYF,TGCGCCAGCAGCCTCCATGGGGAGACCCAGTACTTC
NA,TRBJ2-7,NA,TRBV19,CASSGGLGRGSSYEQYF,TGTGCCAGTAGTGGGGGCCTGGGCAGGGGAAGCTCCTACGAGCAGTACTTC
many,TRBJ2-7,NA,TRBV11-2,CASSLGGGGQYF,TGTGCCAGCAGCTTAGGGGGGGGCGGGCAGTACTTC
few,TRBJ2-5,NA,TRBV2,CASRSDGAAETQYF,TGTGCCAGCAGGTCAGATGGGGCGGCGGAGACCCAGTACTTC
many,TRBJ2-1,NA,TRBV11-2,CASSFYSSYNEQFF,TGTGCCAGCAGCTTCTATAGCTCCTACAATGAGCAGTTCTTC
many,TRBJ1-1,TRBD1,TRBV6-1,CASSVGQGDTEAFF,TGTGCCAGCAGTGTGGGACAGGGGGACACTGAAGCTTTCTTT
many,TRBJ2-3,TRBD1,TRBV27,CASSLKTGKDTQYF,TGTGCCAGCAGTTTAAAGACAGGGAAAGATACGCAGTATTTT